These T cell receptor beta chains were read from a single sample in a study of T cell changes during pregnancy in multiple sclerosis. Assay used: immunoSEQ multiplex PCR; TCRdb lists only in-frame clones, some missing. This table holds around 99,000 clones, around 92% found once. The sequenced sample was peripheral blood, obtained in the first trimester of pregnancy. Source of these receptors: a female donor with multiple sclerosis, enrolled in a pregnancy study. Both conserved end residues are part of each CDR3. A D gene is named only where the DNA matches it firmly. Size is omitted from some rows. Given values are once, few, many or a class for expanded clones.

J gene,V gene,clone size,D gene,CDR3 DNA,CDR3 protein
TRBJ2-7,TRBV28,-,-,TGTGCCAGCAGTCCTCCTACTCGGGAGCAGTACTTC,CASSPPTREQYF
TRBJ2-1,TRBV9,-,TRBD2,TGTGCCAGCAGCGTAGCCCTAGCGGGAGCGAGAGGGTATGAGCAGTTCTTC,CASSVALAGARGYEQFF
TRBJ2-7,TRBV7-3,-,TRBD1,TGTGCCAGCAGCCTAACCGGGACAGGGGGGTTCGAGCAGTACTTC,CASSLTGTGGFEQYF
TRBJ2-2,TRBV4-1,-,-,TGCGCCAGCAGCCAAGTAGGAGCGCCCGGGGAGCTGTTTTTT,CASSQVGAPGELFF
TRBJ2-7,TRBV27,-,-,TGTGCCAGCAGTTCGTCCAGGGGACCCTACGAGCAGTACTTC,CASSSSRGPYEQYF
TRBJ2-3,TRBV2,-,TRBD2,TGTGCCAGCAGTGGACTAGCGGGGGGTGGGGATACGCAGTATTTT,CASSGLAGGGDTQYF
TRBJ2-3,TRBV5-1,-,-,TGCGCCAGCAGCTTGGCCGGGTGGGGCACAGATACGCAGTATTTT,CASSLAGWGTDTQYF
TRBJ2-3,TRBV5-8,-,TRBD2,TGTGCCAGCAGCCTAGCGGGAGGGCCTAACACAGATACGCAGTATTTT,CASSLAGGPNTDTQYF
TRBJ2-2,TRBV5-1,-,TRBD2,TGCGCCAGCAGCTCGACTAGCGGAGAGAACACCGGGGAGCTGTTTTTT,CASSSTSGENTGELFF
TRBJ2-1,TRBV19,-,-,TGTGCCAGTAGTATACGGGGACTGTACAGTGAGCAGTTCTTC,CASSIRGLYSEQFF
TRBJ2-2,TRBV28,-,TRBD1,TGTGCCAGCAGTTACCCAGGGGGCTTCGGGGAGCTGTTTTTT,CASSYPGGFGELFF
TRBJ2-2,TRBV28,-,-,TGTGCCAGCAGTGCGTCAGGCAGGGCGACCGGGGAGCTGTTTTTT,CASSASGRATGELFF
TRBJ2-5,TRBV5-4,-,TRBD2,TGTGCCAGCAGCTCTGGGGGGACTAGCGTGCCCGAGACCCAGTACTTC,CASSSGGTSVPETQYF
TRBJ2-1,TRBV10-3,-,TRBD2,TGTGCCACCGGCGAACTAGCGGGAGTTCGGTGGGAGCAGTTCTTC,CATGELAGVRWEQFF
TRBJ2-6,TRBV11-1,-,-,TGTGCCAGCAGCTTAGTGCAGTCTGGGGCCAACGTCCTGACTTTC,CASSLVQSGANVLTF
TRBJ2-2,TRBV6-7,-,TRBD2,TGTGCCAGCAGTTACTCCCAGCGGGGCAAGCCCTCGAACACCGGGGAGCTGTTTTTT,CASSYSQRGKPSNTGELFF
TRBJ2-1,TRBV5-6,-,TRBD2,TGTGCCAGCAGCTCGGAGAGGAGGGAGACTAGCGGGAGCTATGAGCAGTTCTTC,CASSSERRETSGSYEQFF
TRBJ2-5,TRBV6-1,-,TRBD1,TGTGCCAGCAGGAGGACAGGACAAGAGACCCAGTACTTC,CASRRTGQETQYF
TRBJ1-5,TRBV10-3,-,-,TGTGCCACGGGCGGGGGGAATCAGCCCCAGCATTTT,CATGGGNQPQHF
TRBJ1-1,TRBV25-1,-,TRBD1,TGTGCCAGCAGTGCCCAGGGGGCCTCTGAAGCTTTCTTT,CASSAQGASEAFF
TRBJ2-2,TRBV28,-,-,TGTGCCAGCAGCCGTCCGGGAGAATTTTACACCGGGGAGCTGTTTTTT,CASSRPGEFYTGELFF
TRBJ2-5,TRBV11-2,-,TRBD1,TGTGCCAGTAGGACAGGGAAGTTATGGGAGACCCAGTACTTC,CASRTGKLWETQYF
TRBJ1-1,TRBV19,few,-,TGTGCCAGTCGTAACCCGGGCACTGAAGCTTTCTTT,CASRNPGTEAFF
TRBJ2-2,TRBV9,-,TRBD2,TGTGCCAGCAGCGCCCTAGCGGGAGGGCCCACCGGGGAGCTGTTTTTT,CASSALAGGPTGELFF
TRBJ2-5,TRBV9,-,-,TGTGCCAGCAGCGTAGATGGGAGACAAGAGACCCAGTACTTC,CASSVDGRQETQYF
TRBJ2-5,TRBV6-6,-,-,TGTGCCAGCAGTTACCGGGGGACCCAGTACTTC,CASSYRGTQYF